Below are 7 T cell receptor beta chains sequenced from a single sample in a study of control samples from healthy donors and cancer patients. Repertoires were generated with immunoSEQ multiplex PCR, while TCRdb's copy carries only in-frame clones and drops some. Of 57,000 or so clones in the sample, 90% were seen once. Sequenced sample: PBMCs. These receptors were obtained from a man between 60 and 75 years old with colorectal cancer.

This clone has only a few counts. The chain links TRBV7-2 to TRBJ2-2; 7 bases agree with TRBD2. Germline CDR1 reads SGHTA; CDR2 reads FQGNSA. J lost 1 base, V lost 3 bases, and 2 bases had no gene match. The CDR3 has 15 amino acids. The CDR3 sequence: CASSFIAGNTGELFF. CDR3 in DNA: TGTGCCAGCAGCTTCATAGCGGGGAACACCGGGGAGCTGTTTTTT.

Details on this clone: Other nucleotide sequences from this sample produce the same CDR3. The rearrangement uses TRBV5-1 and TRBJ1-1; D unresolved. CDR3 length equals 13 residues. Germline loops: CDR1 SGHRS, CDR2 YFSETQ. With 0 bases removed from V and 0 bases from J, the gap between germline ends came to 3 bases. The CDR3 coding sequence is TGCGCCAGCAGCTTGGTGGTGAACACTGAAGCTTTCTTT. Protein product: CASSLVVNTEAFF.

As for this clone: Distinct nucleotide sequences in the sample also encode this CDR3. CDR3 amino acids: CASSPGGATYEQYF. The CDR3 bases are TGTGCCAGCAGCCCCGGGGGGGCCACCTACGAGCAGTACTTC. V gene TRBV5-4 combines with J gene TRBJ2-7; 8 bases align to TRBD2. V was pared by 4 bases and J by 2 bases, with 5 bases of the junction left unmatched. The CDR3 length is 14 residues. The germline V gene encodes CDR1 SGHNT and CDR2 YYREEE (reference sequence).

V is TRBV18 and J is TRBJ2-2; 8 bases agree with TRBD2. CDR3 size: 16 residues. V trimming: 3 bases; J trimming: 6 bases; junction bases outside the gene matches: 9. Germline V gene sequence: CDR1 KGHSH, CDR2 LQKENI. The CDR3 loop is CASSPTSDQVPGELFF. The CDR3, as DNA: TGTGCCAGCTCACCGACTAGCGACCAAGTCCCCGGGGAGCTGTTTTTT.

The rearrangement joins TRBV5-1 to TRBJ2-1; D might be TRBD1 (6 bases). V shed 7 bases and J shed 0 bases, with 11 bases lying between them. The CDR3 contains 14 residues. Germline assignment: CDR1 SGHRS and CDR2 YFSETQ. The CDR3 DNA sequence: TGCGCCAGCTCTCAGGGGCACTCCTACAATGAGCAGTTCTTC. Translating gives CASSQGHSYNEQFF. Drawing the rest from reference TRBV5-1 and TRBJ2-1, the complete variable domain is KAGVTQTPRYLIKTRGQQVTLSCSPISGHRSVSWYQQTPGQGLQFLFEYFSETQRNKGNFPGRFSGRQFSNSRSEMNVSTLELGDSALYLCASSQGHSYNEQFFGPGTRLTVL.

CDR3 coding DNA: TGTGCCAGCACTCGTGCGGGGGGTTTCACCGGGGAGCTGTTTTTT. It specifies CASTRAGGFTGELFF. The chain carries TRBV27 and TRBJ2-2, with 8 bases aligning to TRBD2. With 7 bases clipped from V and 4 bases from J, the junction kept 8 bases outside the gene matches. From germline, CDR1 is MNHEY and CDR2 SMNVEV (reference sequence). The CDR3 is made up of 15 amino acids.

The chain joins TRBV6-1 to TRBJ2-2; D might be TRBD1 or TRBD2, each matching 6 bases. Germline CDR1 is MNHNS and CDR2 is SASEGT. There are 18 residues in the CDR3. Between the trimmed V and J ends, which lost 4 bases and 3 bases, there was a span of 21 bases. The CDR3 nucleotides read TGTGCCAGCAGTGTAAGGCTCGGGGGCCTCAGTGACACCGGGGAGCTGTTTTTT. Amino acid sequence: CASSVRLGGLSDTGELFF.